This T cell receptor (beta chain) was identified in a study of blood T cells in healthy people across ages. The V gene's germline CDR1 is MNHEY and CDR2 SVGEGT. Trimming shortened V by 4 bases and J by 3 bases, and 7 bases separated the two germline ends. There are 12 residues in the CDR3. Combining a sample-barcoded 5' primer with a J-beta primer mix, a second PCR ran for roughly 6 to 11 cycles. CDR3-containing paired-end reads numbering at least 2.5 million came from each sample. TCRdb itself ran the 5' RACE reads through MiXCR, one entry per CDR3 protein. Found here are roughly 730,000 distinct CDR3 sequences, roughly 50% of them singletons; the top ten hold around 25%.

This rearrangement joins TRBV6-2 or TRBV6-3 to TRBJ2-7, with D possibly being TRBD1 (5 bases). The receptor was derived from a man aged 40-50 years in good health. Source material: blood. The CDR3 sequence: CASSWTIYEQYF. Here the CDR3 DNA reads TGTGCCAGCAGTTGGACAATCTACGAGCAGTACTTC.